This T cell receptor beta chain derives from a study of blood T cell repertoires in COVID-19. For the study at large: Samples of COVID-19 (acute and convalescent) were obtained from the United States, Italy and Spain. T cells, B-cell-depleted T cells, or PBMCs provided the cDNA or gDNA that served as material.

Original analysis: Amplification with reference gene primers provided the estimates of nucleated cell counts. Produced via immunoSEQ multiplex PCR; TCRdb's table is partial and in-frame only. V and J calls and clone size are given by that table; D and trimming were obtained from the DNA. The sample lists around 370,000 clones; roughly 89% were seen once. V was clipped by 4 bases and J by 6 bases; unmatched bases: 11. CDR1 is KGHSH and CDR2 is LQKENI in the germline V gene. There are 15 residues in the CDR3. The TCR originated in a woman younger than 30 who had recovered from COVID-19. Sequenced input: peripheral blood. The chain employs TRBV18 and TRBJ2-5; 7 bases match TRBD2. The CDR3 coding sequence is TGTGCCAGCTCACTAAGACTAGCCGAACGACAGACCCAGTACTTC. Translation: CASSLRLAERQTQYF.